The 23 T cell receptor beta chains presented below share a single source sample, sequenced in a study of OX40 agonist ivuxolimab in advanced cancers. TCRdb's copy holds only in-frame clones and misses some; the assay was immunoSEQ multiplex PCR. Among roughly 64,000 clones listed, around nine tenths were seen once. Here the sequenced sample was CD4+ or CD8+ T cells sorted from blood, taken in a trial of the OX40 agonist ivuxolimab. The receptors derive from an adult with an advanced solid tumor such as melanoma, head and neck, liver or kidney cancer.

The rearrangement uses TRBV9 and TRBJ2-5; TRBD2 matches at 9 bases. The length of the CDR3 is 15 residues. The V gene's germline CDR1 is SGDLS and CDR2 YYNGEE. The V gene end was trimmed by 0 bases and the J gene end by 5 bases; junction bases not matched to a gene: 5. This CDR3 reads CASSVEAGGPETQYF. The CDR3, as DNA: TGTGCCAGCAGCGTAGAGGCGGGAGGGCCGGAGACCCAGTACTTC.

The chain couples TRBV5-1 to TRBJ2-1; 9 bases map to TRBD2. Germline V gene lookup returns CDR1 SGHRS and CDR2 YFSETQ. The CDR3 is 15 residues long. V was pared by 0 bases and J by 3 bases, with 1 base of the junction left unmatched. This CDR3 is CASSLGSGGYNEQFF. For the CDR3, the DNA is TGCGCCAGCAGCTTGGGTAGCGGGGGCTACAATGAGCAGTTCTTC. Complete variable domain (other parts from reference TRBV5-1 and TRBJ2-1): KAGVTQTPRYLIKTRGQQVTLSCSPISGHRSVSWYQQTPGQGLQFLFEYFSETQRNKGNFPGRFSGRQFSNSRSEMNVSTLELGDSALYLCASSLGSGGYNEQFFGPGTRLTVL.

This clone appeared a few times. This sequence joins TRBV28 and TRBJ2-7; 11 bases agree with TRBD2. This CDR3 is built from 15 residues. The J segment lost 4 bases and the V segment lost 7 bases, leaving 9 bases of the junction unmatched. Germline CDR1 and CDR2: MDHEN and SYDVKM. The CDR3 nucleotides are TGTGCCAGCATCCCCACGACTAGCGGGAATTACGAGCAGTACTTC. Protein: CASIPTTSGNYEQYF.

This clone showed up just once. This same CDR3 is encoded by further DNA sequences in the sample. The gene calls are TRBV10-3 and TRBJ2-2; no definite D call. Germline CDR1 reads ENHRY; CDR2 reads SYGVKD. V was cut by 6 bases and J by 2 bases, with 1 base left in between. The CDR3 length is 11 residues. For the CDR3, the DNA is TGTGCCATCAGCAACACCGGGGAGCTGTTTTTT. Its protein product is CAISNTGELFF.

The chain joins TRBV5-1 to TRBJ1-6; no definite D call. Trimming cost V 3 bases and J 7 bases, with 14 bases left between them. The CDR3 spans 15 residues. Germline loops: CDR1 SGHRS, CDR2 YFSETQ. The CDR3 DNA reads as TGCGCCAGCAGCTACGACCCCGCCGGGAATTCACCCCTCCACTTT. Residues: CASSYDPAGNSPLHF.

This clone turned up a few times. This chain connects TRBV5-1 to TRBJ2-7, with D perhaps assigned TRBD1 or TRBD2 (6 bases each). CDR3 length equals 15 residues. V lost 3 bases to trimming and J lost 6 bases, with 19 bases between them. Germline V gene data show CDR1 as SGHRS and CDR2 as YFSETQ. Written as DNA, the CDR3 is TGCGCCAGCAGCTGGGGGGCCGGTCAAGGGGGCGAGCAGTACTTC. Residues: CASSWGAGQGGEQYF. Variable domain in full (rest from reference TRBV5-1 and TRBJ2-7): KAGVTQTPRYLIKTRGQQVTLSCSPISGHRSVSWYQQTPGQGLQFLFEYFSETQRNKGNFPGRFSGRQFSNSRSEMNVSTLELGDSALYLCASSWGAGQGGEQYFGPGTRLTVT.

J is TRBJ2-7 and V is TRBV18, with TRBD2 matching 8 bases. CDR3 length equals 15 residues. The J segment lost 6 bases and the V segment lost 3 bases, leaving 10 bases of the junction unmatched. Looked up from germline, CDR1 is KGHSH and CDR2 is LQKENI. The CDR3 sequence is CASSPESGGRIEQYF. CDR3 nucleotides: TGTGCCAGCTCACCTGAGTCTGGCGGGAGGATCGAGCAGTACTTC.

This chain connects TRBV9 to TRBJ2-1; D is uncertain. This CDR3 contains 15 residues. Trimming shortened V by 0 bases and J by 0 bases, and 7 bases separated the two germline ends. Germline V gene sequence: CDR1 SGDLS, CDR2 YYNGEE. CDR3 coding DNA: TGTGCCAGCAGCGTAGAATGGGACTCCTACAATGAGCAGTTCTTC. This gives the protein CASSVEWDSYNEQFF.

This clone was found once. V is TRBV5-1 and J is TRBJ1-1; D gene unclear. Germline values: CDR1 SGHRS, CDR2 YFSETQ. CDR3 length: 14 amino acids. Trimming took 0 bases from V and 1 from J, leaving 7 bases between them. The CDR3 DNA follows: TGCGCCAGCAGCTTGGCTCCGGGGAACACTGAAGCTTTCTTT. This gives the protein CASSLAPGNTEAFF.

This chain links TRBV2 with TRBJ2-3, with 9 positions matching TRBD2. Germline CDR1 reads SNHLY; CDR2 reads FYNNEI. The V and J ends lost 10 bases and 3 bases, in that order; junction bases with no gene match: 8. The CDR3 contains 14 residues. This chain's CDR3 is CATQEAGGTDTQYF. CDR3 bases: TGTGCCACCCAAGAGGCGGGAGGGACAGATACGCAGTATTTT.

The table lists this clone with a few counts. This rearrangement joins TRBV6-6 to TRBJ2-7; D remains ambiguous. V was shortened by 7 bases and J by 4 bases, with 11 bases between the two germline ends. Germline V gene lookup returns CDR1 MNHNY and CDR2 SVGAGI (reference sequence). The CDR3 contains 12 residues. This CDR3 is CASNGPGYEQYF. The CDR3 region has the DNA TGTGCCAGCAACGGACCCGGTTACGAGCAGTACTTC.

The genes are TRBV4-2 and TRBJ1-5; D unclear. The CDR3 consists of 13 residues. Trimming shortened V by 2 bases and J by 7 bases, and 9 bases separated the two germline ends. The germline V gene encodes CDR1 LGHNA and CDR2 YNFKEQ. The DNA for the CDR3 is TGTGCCAGCAGCCAATTAATCGGCCAGCCCCAGCATTTT. Its translation: CASSQLIGQPQHF.

The V and J genes are TRBV5-1 and TRBJ2-3; D is unclear. V was clipped by 0 bases and J by 2 bases, with 7 bases between them. This CDR3 contains 14 residues. Germline V gene lookup returns CDR1 SGHRS and CDR2 YFSETQ. The CDR3 DNA is TGCGCCAGCAGCTTGGCGGGCCCCACAGATACGCAGTATTTT. Translating gives CASSLAGPTDTQYF. Based on the CDR3 plus reference TRBV5-1 and TRBJ2-3, the full variable domain is KAGVTQTPRYLIKTRGQQVTLSCSPISGHRSVSWYQQTPGQGLQFLFEYFSETQRNKGNFPGRFSGRQFSNSRSEMNVSTLELGDSALYLCASSLAGPTDTQYFGPGTRLTVL.

This chain uses TRBV5-5 with TRBJ1-1; 8 nucleotides agree with TRBD1. After removal of 5 bases from V and 0 bases from J, the junction contained 6 bases not matched to a gene. The V gene's germline CDR1 is SGHKS and CDR2 YYEKEE (reference sequence). This CDR3 is built from 15 residues. CDR3 in DNA: TGTGCCAGCAGTTTACAGGGGGGGTTGAACACTGAAGCTTTCTTT. This codes for CASSLQGGLNTEAFF.

This clone has just a few counts. One junction end disagrees with the germline gene, perhaps due to a read error. The chain employs TRBV9 and TRBJ1-4, with D unclear. This CDR3 contains 12 residues. Germline V lookup: CDR1 SGDLS, CDR2 YYNGEE. CDR3 residues: CASSVVVPSRRW. In DNA, the CDR3 is TGTGCCAGCAGCGTAGTCGTCCCTTCCCGGCGTTGG.

The chain combines TRBV5-1 with TRBJ2-3, with 11 bases matching TRBD2. The CDR3 length is 16 residues. The germline gives CDR1 SGHRS, CDR2 YFSETQ. The V gene end was trimmed by 4 bases and the J gene end by 0 bases; junction bases not matched to a gene: 4. CDR3 DNA: TGCGCCAGCAGCCGCCGGACTAGCGGGAGCACAGATACGCAGTATTTT. Protein product: CASSRRTSGSTDTQYF.

A single count supports this clone. V is TRBV6-5 and J is TRBJ1-3; D is undetermined. CDR3 length equals 15 residues. V was clipped by 4 bases and J by 0 bases, with 10 bases between them. The V gene's germline CDR1 is MNHEY and CDR2 SVGAGI. Here the CDR3 reads CASSSWQISGNTIYF. CDR3 DNA sequence: TGTGCCAGCAGTTCTTGGCAGATCTCTGGAAACACCATATATTTT.

The rearrangement links TRBV27 to TRBJ2-5; 7 nucleotides align to TRBD2. With V trimmed by 6 bases and J by 4 bases, 11 bases remained unmatched. CDR1 MNHEY and CDR2 SMNVEV come from the germline V gene (reference sequence). The CDR3 spans 15 residues. Here the CDR3 DNA reads TGTGCCAGCAGCCCCGCGGGGGTAAGGGGAGAGACCCAGTACTTC. Amino acids: CASSPAGVRGETQYF.

V usage is TRBV12-5 and J usage is TRBJ1-2; no firm D call. CDR1 is LGHNT, CDR2 FRNRAP, per germline. The CDR3 consists of 13 residues. The V end was cut by 4 bases, the J end by 2 bases, with 8 bases between. This chain's CDR3 is CASGWVQNYGYTF. Here the CDR3 DNA reads TGTGCTAGTGGTTGGGTCCAGAACTATGGCTACACCTTC.

V is TRBV18 and J is TRBJ1-6; no reliable D call. CDR3 size: 16 residues. Trimming pared 0 bases from V and 6 bases from J, leaving 12 bases between. Per the germline V gene, CDR1 is KGHSH and CDR2 is LQKENI. This CDR3 reads CASSPPEGGSNSPLHF. CDR3 in DNA: TGTGCCAGCTCACCACCCGAGGGAGGTAGTAATTCACCCCTCCACTTT.

V and J are TRBV4-1 and TRBJ1-2; 7 nucleotides line up with TRBD1. V dropped 1 base and J dropped 8; count of bases not matched to a gene: 16. The length of the CDR3 is 17 residues. Germline loops: CDR1 MGHRA, CDR2 YSYEKL. The CDR3 nucleotides read TGCGCCAGCAGCCAAGGAAGGGAAAGTACAGGGGAAGGAGGCTACACCTTC. It yields the protein CASSQGRESTGEGGYTF.

This rearrangement joins TRBV5-1 to TRBJ2-5; D tentatively reads TRBD1 or TRBD2 (5 bases each). CDR1 and CDR2 (germline): SGHRS, YFSETQ. The CDR3 sequence is 13 residues long. The ends were cut back, 6 bases at V and 2 bases at J, with 11 bases in the middle. The CDR3 DNA reads TGCGCCAGCAAGAGGGACGTTCAAGAGACCCAGTACTTC. It yields the protein CASKRDVQETQYF.

This chain uses TRBV30 with TRBJ2-5; TRBD2 matches 8 bases. This CDR3 is built from 14 residues. J was trimmed by 2 bases and V by 5 bases; bases with no gene match: 7. Germline CDR1 is GTSNPN and CDR2 is SVGIG (reference sequence). CDR3 coding DNA: TGTGCCTGGGACCGGGGGGGCAGACAAGAGACCCAGTACTTC. Its protein product is CAWDRGGRQETQYF.